This entry concerns a single T cell receptor beta chain. Trimming removed 9 bases at V and 8 bases at J, with 16 bases between. CDR1 and CDR2 (germline): KGHDR, SFDVKD. This CDR3 has 13 residues. A single record per CDR3 protein comes from TCRdb applying MiXCR to the 5' RACE reads. The data contain hundreds of thousands of distinct CDR3 sequences, about 17% of them singletons. This record comes from a study of T cells after yellow fever vaccination. Here the sequenced sample was PBMCs, taken before the yellow fever booster vaccination. This chain connects TRBV24-1 to TRBJ2-1; TRBD2 might be the D (7 bases). The clonotype was recovered from a man aged 18 to 29 who received the YFV17D yellow fever vaccine. The CDR3 reads CATGGGATDEQFF. The CDR3 region has the DNA TGTGCCACCGGGGGGGGGGCCACCGATGAGCAGTTCTTC.